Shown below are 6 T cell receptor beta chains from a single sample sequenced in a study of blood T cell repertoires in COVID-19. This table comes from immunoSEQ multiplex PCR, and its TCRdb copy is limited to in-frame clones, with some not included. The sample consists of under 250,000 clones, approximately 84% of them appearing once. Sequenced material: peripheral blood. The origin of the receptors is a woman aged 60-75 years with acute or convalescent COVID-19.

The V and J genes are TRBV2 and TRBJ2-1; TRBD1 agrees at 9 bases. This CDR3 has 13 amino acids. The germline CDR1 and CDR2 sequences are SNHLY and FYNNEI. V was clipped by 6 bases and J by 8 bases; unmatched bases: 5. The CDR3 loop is CASRATGGYEQFF. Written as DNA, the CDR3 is TGTGCCAGCAGAGCTACAGGGGGCTATGAGCAGTTCTTC.

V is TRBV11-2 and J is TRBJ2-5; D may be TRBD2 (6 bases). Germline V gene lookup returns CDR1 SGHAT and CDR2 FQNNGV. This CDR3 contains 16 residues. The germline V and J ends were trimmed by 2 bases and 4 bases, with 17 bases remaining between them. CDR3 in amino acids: CASSLNAGRMAETQYF. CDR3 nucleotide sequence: TGTGCCAGCAGCTTAAACGCAGGGAGGATGGCAGAGACCCAGTACTTC.

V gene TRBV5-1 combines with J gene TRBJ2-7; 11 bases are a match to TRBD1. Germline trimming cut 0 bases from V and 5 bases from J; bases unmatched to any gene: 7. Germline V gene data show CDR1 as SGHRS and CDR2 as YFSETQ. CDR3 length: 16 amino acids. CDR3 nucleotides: TGCGCCAGCAGCTTGGCCCCCGGGACAGGGGGGAACGAGCAGTACTTC. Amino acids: CASSLAPGTGGNEQYF.

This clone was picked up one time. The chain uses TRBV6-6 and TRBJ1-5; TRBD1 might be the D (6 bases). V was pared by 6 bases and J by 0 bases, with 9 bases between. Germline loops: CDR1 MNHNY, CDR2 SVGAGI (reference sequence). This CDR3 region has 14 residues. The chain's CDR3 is CASRGQYSNQPQHF. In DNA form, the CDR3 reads TGTGCCAGCAGAGGACAGTATAGCAATCAGCCCCAGCATTTT.

For the CDR3, the DNA is TGTGCCAGCAGTCTTGCAAAAGGGGCCGGGGAGCTGTTTTTT. It specifies CASSLAKGAGELFF. This chain joins TRBV3-1 (or the pseudogene TRBV3-2) and TRBJ2-2, with D possibly TRBD1 on 5 matching bases. The length of the CDR3 is 14 residues. The germline V gene has CDR1 LGHDT and CDR2 YNNKEL (reference sequence). V was trimmed by 6 bases and J by 6 bases, leaving 14 bases between them.

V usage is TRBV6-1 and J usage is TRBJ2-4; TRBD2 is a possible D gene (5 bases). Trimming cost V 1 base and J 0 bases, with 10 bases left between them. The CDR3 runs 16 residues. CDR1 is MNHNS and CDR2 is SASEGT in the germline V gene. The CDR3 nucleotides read TGTGCCAGCAGTGAAGGAGGGTATCTAGCCAAAAACATTCAGTACTTC. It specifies CASSEGGYLAKNIQYF.